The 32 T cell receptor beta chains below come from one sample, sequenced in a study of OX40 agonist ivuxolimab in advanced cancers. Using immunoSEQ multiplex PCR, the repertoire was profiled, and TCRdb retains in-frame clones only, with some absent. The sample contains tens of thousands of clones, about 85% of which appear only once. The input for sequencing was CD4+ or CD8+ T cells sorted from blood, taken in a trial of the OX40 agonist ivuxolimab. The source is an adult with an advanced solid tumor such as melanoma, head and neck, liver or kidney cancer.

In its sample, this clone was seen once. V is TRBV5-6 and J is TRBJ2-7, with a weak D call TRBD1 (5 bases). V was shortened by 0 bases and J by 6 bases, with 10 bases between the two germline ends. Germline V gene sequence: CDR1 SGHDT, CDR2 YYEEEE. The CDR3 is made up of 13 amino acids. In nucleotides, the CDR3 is TGTGCCAGCAGCTTGGCCCAGGGCGGCGAGCAGTACTTC. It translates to CASSLAQGGEQYF.

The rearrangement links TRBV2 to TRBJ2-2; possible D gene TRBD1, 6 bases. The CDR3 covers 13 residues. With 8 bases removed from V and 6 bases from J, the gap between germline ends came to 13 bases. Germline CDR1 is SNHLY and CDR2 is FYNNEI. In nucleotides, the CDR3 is TGTGCCAGCCAGGTCAGGGGCGCCGGGGAGCTGTTTTTT. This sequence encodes CASQVRGAGELFF.

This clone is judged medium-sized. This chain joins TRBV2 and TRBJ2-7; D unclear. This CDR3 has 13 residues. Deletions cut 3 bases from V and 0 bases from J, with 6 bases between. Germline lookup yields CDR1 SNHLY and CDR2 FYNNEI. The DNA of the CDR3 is TGTGCCAGCAGTGAGGCGGCCTCCTACGAGCAGTACTTC. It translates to CASSEAASYEQYF.

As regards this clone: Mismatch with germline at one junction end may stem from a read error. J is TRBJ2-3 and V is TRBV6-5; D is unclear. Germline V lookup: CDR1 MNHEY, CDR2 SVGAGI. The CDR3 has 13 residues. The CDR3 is CASVGRSTDTQYF. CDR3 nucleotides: TGTGCCAGCGTGGGTCGGAGCACCGATACGCAGTATTTT.

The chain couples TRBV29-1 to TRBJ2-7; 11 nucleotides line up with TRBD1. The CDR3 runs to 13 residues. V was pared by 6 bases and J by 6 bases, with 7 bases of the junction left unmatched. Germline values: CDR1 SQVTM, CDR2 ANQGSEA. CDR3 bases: TGCAGCGTCCAGCGGGACAGGGGGTTCGAGCAGTACTTC. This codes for CSVQRDRGFEQYF.

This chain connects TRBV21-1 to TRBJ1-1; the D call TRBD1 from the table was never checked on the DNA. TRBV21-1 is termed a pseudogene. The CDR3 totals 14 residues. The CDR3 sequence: CASSKAWPNTEAFF. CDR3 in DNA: TGTGCCAGCAGCAAAGCGTGGCCGAACACTGAAGCTTTCTTT.

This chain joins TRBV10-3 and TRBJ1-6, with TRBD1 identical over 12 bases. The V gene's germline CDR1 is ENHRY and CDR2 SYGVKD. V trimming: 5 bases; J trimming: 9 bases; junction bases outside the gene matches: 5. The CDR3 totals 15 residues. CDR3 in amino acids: CAISTPGQGASPLHF. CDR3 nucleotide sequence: TGTGCCATCAGTACACCGGGACAGGGGGCTTCACCCCTCCACTTT.

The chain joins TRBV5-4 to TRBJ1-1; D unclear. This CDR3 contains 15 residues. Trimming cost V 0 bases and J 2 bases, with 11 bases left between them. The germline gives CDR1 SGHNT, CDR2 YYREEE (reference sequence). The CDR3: CASSLEVGRNTEAFF. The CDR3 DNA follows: TGTGCCAGCAGCTTGGAAGTCGGCAGAAACACTGAAGCTTTCTTT.

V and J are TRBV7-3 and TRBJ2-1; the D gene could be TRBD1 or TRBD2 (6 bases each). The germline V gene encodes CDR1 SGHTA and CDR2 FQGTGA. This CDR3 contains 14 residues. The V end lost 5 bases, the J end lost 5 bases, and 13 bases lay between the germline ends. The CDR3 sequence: CASSRGGSDNEQFF. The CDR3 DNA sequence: TGTGCCAGCAGCCGAGGGGGGAGTGACAATGAGCAGTTCTTC.

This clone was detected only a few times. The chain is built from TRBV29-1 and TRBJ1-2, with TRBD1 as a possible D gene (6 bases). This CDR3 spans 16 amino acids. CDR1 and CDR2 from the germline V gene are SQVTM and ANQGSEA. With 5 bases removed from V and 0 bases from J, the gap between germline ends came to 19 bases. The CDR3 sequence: CSVTGPSGEANYGYTF. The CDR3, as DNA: TGCAGCGTTACAGGCCCCTCAGGGGAGGCTAACTATGGCTACACCTTC.

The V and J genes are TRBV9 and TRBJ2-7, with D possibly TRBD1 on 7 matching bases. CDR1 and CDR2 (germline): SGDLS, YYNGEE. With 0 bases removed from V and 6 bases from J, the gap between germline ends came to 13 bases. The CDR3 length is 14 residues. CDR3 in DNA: TGTGCCAGCAGCGTAGTGCAGCAGGGGGGCGAGCAGTACTTC. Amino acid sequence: CASSVVQQGGEQYF. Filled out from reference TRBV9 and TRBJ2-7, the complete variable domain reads DSGVTQTPKHLITATGQRVTLRCSPRSGDLSVYWYQQSLDQGLQFLIQYYNGEERAKGNILERFSAQQFPDLHSELNLSSLELGDSALYFCASSVVQQGGEQYFGPGTRLTVT.

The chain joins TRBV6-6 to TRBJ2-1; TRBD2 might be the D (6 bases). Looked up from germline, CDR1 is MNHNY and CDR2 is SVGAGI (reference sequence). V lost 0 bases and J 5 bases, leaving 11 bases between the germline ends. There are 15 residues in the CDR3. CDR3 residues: CASSYSPGGNNEQFF. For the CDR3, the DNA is TGTGCCAGCAGTTACTCCCCTGGCGGGAACAATGAGCAGTTCTTC.

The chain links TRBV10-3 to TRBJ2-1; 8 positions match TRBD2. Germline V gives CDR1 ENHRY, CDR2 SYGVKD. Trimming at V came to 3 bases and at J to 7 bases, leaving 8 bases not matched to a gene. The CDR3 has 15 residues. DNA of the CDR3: TGTGCCATCAGTGATATTAGCGGGATGAGGAATGAGCAGTTCTTC. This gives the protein CAISDISGMRNEQFF.

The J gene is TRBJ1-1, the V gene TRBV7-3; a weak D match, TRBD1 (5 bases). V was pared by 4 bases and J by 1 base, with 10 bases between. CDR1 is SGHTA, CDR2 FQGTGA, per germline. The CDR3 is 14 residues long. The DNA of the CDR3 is TGTGCCAGCAGCTACTCGGGGGGGAACACTGAAGCTTTCTTT. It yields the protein CASSYSGGNTEAFF.

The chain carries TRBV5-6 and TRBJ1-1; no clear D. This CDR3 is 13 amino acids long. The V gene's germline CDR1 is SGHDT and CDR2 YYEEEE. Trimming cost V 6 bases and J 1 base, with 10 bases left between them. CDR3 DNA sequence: TGTGCCAGCACTCGGAGGAGGAACACTGAAGCTTTCTTT. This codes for CASTRRRNTEAFF. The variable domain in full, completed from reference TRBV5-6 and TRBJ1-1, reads DAGVTQSPTHLIKTRGQQVTLRCSPKSGHDTVSWYQQALGQGPQFIFQYYEEEERQRGNFPDRFSGHQFPNYSSELNVNALLLGDSALYLCASTRRRNTEAFFGQGTRLTVV.

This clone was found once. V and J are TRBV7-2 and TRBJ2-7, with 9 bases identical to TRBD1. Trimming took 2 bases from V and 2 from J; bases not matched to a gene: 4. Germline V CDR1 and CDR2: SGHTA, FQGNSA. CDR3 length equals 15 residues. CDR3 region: CASSLRGQGTYEQYF. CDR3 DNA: TGTGCCAGCAGCTTAAGGGGACAGGGAACCTACGAGCAGTACTTC.

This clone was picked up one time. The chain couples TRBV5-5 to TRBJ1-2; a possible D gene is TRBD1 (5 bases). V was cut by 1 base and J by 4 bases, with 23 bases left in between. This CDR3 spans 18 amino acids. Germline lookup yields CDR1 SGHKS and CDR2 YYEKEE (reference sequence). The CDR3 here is CASSLQGLGAGRSYGYTF. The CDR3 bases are TGTGCCAGCAGCTTGCAAGGCCTGGGTGCAGGGAGGAGCTATGGCTACACCTTC.

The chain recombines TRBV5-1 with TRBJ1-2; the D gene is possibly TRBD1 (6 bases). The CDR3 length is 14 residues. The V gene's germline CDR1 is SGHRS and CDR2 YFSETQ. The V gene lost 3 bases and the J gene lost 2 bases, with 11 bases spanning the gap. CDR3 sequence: CASSSRTANYGYTF. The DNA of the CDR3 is TGCGCCAGCAGCTCAAGGACAGCGAACTATGGCTACACCTTC.

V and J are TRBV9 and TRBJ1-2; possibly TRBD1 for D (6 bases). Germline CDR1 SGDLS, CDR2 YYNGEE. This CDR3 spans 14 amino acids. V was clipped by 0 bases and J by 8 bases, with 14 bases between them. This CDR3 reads CASSVEGTSEGYTF. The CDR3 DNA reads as TGTGCCAGCAGCGTAGAGGGGACATCGGAGGGCTACACCTTC.

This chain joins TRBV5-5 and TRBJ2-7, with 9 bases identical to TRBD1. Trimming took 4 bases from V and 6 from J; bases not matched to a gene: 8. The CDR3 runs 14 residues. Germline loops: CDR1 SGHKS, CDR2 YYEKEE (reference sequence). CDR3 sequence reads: CASSRTGEPREQYF. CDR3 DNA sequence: TGTGCCAGCAGCCGGACAGGGGAGCCGCGCGAGCAGTACTTC. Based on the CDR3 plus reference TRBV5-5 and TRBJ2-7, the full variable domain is DAGVTQSPTHLIKTRGQQVTLRCSPISGHKSVSWYQQVLGQGPQFIFQYYEKEERGRGNFPDRFSARQFPNYSSELNVNALLLGDSALYLCASSRTGEPREQYFGPGTRLTVT.

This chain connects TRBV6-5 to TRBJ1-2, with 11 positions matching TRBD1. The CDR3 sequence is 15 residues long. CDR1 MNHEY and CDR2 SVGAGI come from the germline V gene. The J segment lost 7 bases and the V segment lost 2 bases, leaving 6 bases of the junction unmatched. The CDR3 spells CASSYRTGGWSGYTF. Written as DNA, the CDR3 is TGTGCCAGCAGTTACAGGACAGGGGGCTGGTCTGGCTACACCTTC.

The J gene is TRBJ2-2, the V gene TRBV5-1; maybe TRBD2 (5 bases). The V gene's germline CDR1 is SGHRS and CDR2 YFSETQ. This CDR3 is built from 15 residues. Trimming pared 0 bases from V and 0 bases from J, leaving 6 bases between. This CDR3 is CASSLAGTNTGELFF. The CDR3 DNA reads TGCGCCAGCAGCTTGGCGGGGACGAACACCGGGGAGCTGTTTTTT.

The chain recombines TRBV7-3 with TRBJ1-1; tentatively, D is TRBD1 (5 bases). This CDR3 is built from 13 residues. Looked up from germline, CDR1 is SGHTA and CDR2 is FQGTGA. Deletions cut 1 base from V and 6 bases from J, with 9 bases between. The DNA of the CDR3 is TGTGCCAGCAGCTTAAGGGGGGGACCTGAAGCTTTCTTT. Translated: CASSLRGGPEAFF.

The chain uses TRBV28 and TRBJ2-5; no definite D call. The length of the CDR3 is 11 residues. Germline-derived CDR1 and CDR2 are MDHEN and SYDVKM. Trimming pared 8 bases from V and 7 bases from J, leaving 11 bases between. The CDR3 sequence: CASCDTGTQYF. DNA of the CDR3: TGTGCCAGCTGCGACACCGGGACCCAGTACTTC.

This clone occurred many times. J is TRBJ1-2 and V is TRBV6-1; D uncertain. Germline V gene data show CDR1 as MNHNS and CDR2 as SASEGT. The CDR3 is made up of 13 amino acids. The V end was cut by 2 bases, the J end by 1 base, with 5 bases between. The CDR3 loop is CASSEHHNYGYTF. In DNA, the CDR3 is TGTGCCAGCAGTGAACATCATAACTATGGCTACACCTTC.

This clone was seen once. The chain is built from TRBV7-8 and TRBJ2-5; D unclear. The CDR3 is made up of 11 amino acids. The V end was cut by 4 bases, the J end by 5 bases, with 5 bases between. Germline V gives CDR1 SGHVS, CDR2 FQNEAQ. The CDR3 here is CASSSPETQYF. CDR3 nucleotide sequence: TGTGCCAGCAGCTCCCCCGAGACCCAGTACTTC. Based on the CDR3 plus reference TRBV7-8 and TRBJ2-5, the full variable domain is GAGVSQSPRYKVAKRGQDVALRCDPISGHVSLFWYQQALGQGPEFLTYFQNEAQLDKSGLPSDRFFAERPEGSVSTLKIQRTQQEDSAVYLCASSSPETQYFGPGTRLLVL.

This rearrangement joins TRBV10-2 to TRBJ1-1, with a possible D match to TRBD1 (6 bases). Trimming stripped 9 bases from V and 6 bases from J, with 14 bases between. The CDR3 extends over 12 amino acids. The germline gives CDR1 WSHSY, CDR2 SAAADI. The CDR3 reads CASAPTGPEAFF. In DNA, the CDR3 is TGCGCCAGTGCGCCAACAGGGCCTGAAGCTTTCTTT.

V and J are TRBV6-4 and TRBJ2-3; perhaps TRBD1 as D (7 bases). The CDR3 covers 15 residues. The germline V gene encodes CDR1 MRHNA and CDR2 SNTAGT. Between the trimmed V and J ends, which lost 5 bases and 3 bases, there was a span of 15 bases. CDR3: CASSSQGGLTDTQYF. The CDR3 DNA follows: TGTGCCAGCAGTTCCCAGGGGGGTTTGACAGATACGCAGTATTTT.

The CDR3 protein is CASSSSGPGAFF. DNA of the CDR3: TGTGCCAGCAGTTCCTCGGGCCCGGGAGCTTTCTTT. This chain connects TRBV28 to TRBJ1-1; D is uncertain. The CDR3 consists of 12 residues. Trimming removed 4 bases from V and 10 bases from J, with 13 bases in between. The germline V gene has CDR1 MDHEN and CDR2 SYDVKM. Full variable domain (rest looked up from reference TRBV28 and TRBJ1-1): DVKVTQSSRYLVKRTGEKVFLECVQDMDHENMFWYRQDPGLGLRLIYFSYDVKMKEKGDIPEGYSVSREKKERFSLILESASTNQTSMYLCASSSSGPGAFFGQGTRLTVV.

The CDR3 DNA sequence: TGTGCCAGCAGGGGGGGACAGGGGGCCTACGAGCAGTACTTC. Translated: CASRGGQGAYEQYF. The rearrangement joins TRBV2 to TRBJ2-7; TRBD1 matches at 11 bases. Germline CDR1 reads SNHLY; CDR2 reads FYNNEI. The CDR3 length is 14 residues. Trimming cost V 6 bases and J 2 bases; bases outside gene matches: 3.

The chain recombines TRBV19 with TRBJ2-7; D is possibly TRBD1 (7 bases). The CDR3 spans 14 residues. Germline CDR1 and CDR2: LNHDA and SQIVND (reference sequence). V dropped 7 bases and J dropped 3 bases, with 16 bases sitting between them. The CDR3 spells CASTRQGGGYEQYF. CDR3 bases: TGTGCCAGTACCCGACAGGGAGGAGGCTACGAGCAGTACTTC.

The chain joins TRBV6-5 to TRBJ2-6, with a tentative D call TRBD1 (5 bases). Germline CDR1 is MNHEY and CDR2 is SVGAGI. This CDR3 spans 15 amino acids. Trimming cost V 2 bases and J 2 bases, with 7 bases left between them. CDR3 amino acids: CASSYIGAGANVLTF. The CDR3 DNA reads TGTGCCAGCAGTTACATAGGGGCTGGGGCCAACGTCCTGACTTTC.